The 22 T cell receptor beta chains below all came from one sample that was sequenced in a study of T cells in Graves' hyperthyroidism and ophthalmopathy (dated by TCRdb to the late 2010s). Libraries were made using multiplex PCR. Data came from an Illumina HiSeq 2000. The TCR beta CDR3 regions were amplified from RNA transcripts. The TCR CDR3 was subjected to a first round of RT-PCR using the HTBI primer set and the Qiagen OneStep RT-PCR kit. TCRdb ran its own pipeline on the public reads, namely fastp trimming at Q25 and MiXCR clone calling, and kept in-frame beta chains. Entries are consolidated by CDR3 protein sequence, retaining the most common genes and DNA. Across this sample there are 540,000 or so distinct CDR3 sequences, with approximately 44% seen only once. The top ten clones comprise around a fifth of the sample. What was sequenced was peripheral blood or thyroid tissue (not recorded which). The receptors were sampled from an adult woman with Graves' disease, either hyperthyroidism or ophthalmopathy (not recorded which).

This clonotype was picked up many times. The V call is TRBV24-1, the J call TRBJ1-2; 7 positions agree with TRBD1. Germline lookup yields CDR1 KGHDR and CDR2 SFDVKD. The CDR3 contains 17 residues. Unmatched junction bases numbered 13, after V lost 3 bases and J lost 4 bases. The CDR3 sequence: CATSDTRDSGIAYGYTF. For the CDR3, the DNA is TGTGCCACCAGTGATACCCGGGACAGCGGAATCGCCTATGGCTACACCTTC.

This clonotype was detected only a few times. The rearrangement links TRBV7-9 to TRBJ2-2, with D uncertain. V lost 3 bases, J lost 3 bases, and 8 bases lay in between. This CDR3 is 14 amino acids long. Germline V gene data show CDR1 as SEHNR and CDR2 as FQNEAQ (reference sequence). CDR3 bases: TGTGCCAGCAGCTTTGGGCCTCACACCGGGGAGCTGTTTTTT. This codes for CASSFGPHTGELFF.

CDR3 amino acids: CSANTPYLPGDQETQYF. The CDR3 DNA reads as TGCAGTGCCAACACGCCGTACCTCCCGGGCGATCAAGAGACCCAGTACTTC. The chain is built from TRBV20-1 and TRBJ2-5, with D unclear. This CDR3 has 17 residues. Germline-derived CDR1 and CDR2 are DFQATT and SNEGSKA (reference sequence). Trimming shortened V by 6 bases and J by 2 bases, and 25 bases separated the two germline ends.

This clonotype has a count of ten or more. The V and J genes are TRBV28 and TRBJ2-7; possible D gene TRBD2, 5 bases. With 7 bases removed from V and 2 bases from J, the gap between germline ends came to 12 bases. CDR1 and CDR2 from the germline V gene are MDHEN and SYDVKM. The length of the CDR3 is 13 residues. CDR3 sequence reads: CASKARGPYEQYF. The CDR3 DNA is TGTGCCAGCAAAGCACGAGGGCCCTACGAGCAGTACTTC.

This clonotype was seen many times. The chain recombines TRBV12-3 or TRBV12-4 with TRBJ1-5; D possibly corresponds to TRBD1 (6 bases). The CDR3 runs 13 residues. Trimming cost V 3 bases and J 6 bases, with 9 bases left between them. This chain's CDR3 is CASSLSRGQPQHF. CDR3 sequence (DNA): TGTGCCAGCAGTTTGAGCAGGGGTCAGCCCCAGCATTTT.

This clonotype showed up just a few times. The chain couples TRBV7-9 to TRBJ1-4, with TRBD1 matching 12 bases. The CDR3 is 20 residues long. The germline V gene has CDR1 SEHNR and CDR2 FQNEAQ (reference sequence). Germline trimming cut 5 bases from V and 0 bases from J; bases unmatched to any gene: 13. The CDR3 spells CASSTPPGTGGLATNEKLFF. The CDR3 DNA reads TGTGCCAGCAGCACGCCCCCCGGGACAGGGGGCCTTGCAACTAATGAAAAACTGTTTTTT.

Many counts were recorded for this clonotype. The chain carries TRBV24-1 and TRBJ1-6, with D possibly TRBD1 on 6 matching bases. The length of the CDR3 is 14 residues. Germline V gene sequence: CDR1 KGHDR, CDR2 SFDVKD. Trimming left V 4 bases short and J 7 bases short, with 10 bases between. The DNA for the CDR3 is TGTGCCACCAGTGAAGAAGGGACAAATTCACCCCTCCACTTT. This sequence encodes CATSEEGTNSPLHF.

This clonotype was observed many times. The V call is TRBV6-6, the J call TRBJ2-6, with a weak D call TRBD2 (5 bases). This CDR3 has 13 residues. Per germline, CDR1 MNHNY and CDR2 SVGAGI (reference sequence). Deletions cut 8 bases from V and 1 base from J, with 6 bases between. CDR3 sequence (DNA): TGTGCCAGCTGCGGGTCTGGGGCCAACGTCCTGACTTTC. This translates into CASCGSGANVLTF.

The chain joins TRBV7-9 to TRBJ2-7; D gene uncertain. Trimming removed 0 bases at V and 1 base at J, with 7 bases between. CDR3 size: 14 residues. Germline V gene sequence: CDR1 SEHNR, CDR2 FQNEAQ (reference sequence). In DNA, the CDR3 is TGTGCCAGCAGCTTAGCGGAACAGTCCTACGAGCAGTACTTC. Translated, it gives CASSLAEQSYEQYF.

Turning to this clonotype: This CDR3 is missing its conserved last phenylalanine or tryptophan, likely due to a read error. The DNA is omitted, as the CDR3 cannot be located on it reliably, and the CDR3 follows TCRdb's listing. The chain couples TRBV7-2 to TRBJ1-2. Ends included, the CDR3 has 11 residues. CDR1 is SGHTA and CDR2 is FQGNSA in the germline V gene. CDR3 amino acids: CASRPRTSHTY.

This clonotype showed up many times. CDR3 bases: TGTGCCAGCAGCCCCTCCCAGGGTGAAGGCTACACCTTC. Translating it yields CASSPSQGEGYTF. This chain joins TRBV5-6 and TRBJ1-2; D is possibly TRBD1 (5 bases). The CDR3 has 13 amino acids. Trimming removed 4 bases from V and 8 bases from J, with 15 bases in between. In germline, CDR1 is SGHDT, CDR2 YYEEEE.

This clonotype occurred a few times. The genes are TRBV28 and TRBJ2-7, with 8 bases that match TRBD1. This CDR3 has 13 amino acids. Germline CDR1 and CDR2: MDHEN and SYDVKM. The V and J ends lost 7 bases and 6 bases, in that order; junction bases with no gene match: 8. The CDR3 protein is CASTRTGRAEQYF. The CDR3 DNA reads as TGTGCCAGCACACGGACAGGGCGTGCCGAGCAGTACTTC.

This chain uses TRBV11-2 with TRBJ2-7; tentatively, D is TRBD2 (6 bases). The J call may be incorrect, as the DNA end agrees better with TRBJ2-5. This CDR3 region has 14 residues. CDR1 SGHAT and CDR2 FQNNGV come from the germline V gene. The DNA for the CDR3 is TGTGCCAGCAGTTACGGGACTCCCCAAGAGACCCAGTACTTC. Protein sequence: CASSYGTPQETQYF.

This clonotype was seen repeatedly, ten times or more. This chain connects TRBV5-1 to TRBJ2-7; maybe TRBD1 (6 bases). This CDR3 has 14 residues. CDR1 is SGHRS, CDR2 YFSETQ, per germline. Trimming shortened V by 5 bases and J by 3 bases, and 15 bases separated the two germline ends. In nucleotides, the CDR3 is TGCGCCAGCAGGATTGCCACAGGGAACTACGAGCAGTACTTC. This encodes CASRIATGNYEQYF.

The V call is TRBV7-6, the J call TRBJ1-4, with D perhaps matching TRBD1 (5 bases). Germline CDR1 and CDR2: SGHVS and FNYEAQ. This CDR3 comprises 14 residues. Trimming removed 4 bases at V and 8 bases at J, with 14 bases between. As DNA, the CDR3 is TGTGCCAGCAGCTCCCCGGGACCTGACGAAAAACTGTTTTTT. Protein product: CASSSPGPDEKLFF.

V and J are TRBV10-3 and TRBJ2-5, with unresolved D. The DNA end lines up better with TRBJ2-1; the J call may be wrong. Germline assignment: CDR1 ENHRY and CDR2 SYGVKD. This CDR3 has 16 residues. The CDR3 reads CAISDSARTPYNEQFF. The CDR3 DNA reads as TGTGCCATCAGTGATTCGGCTAGAACCCCCTACAATGAGCAGTTCTTC.

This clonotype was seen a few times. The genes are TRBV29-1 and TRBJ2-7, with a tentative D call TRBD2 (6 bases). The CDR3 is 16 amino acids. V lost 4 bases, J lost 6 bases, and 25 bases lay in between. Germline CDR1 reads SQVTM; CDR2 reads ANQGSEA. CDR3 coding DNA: TGCAGCGTTGCCGGGGCGGGGCCCACCCCTCCAGCCGAGCAGTACTTC. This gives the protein CSVAGAGPTPPAEQYF.

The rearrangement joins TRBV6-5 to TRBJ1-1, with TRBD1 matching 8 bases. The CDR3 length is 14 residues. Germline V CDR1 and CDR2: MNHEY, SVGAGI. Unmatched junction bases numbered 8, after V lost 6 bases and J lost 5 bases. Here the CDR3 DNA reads TGTGCCAGCAGGAGACAGGGGATAAGGACTGAAGCTTTCTTT. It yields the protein CASRRQGIRTEAFF.

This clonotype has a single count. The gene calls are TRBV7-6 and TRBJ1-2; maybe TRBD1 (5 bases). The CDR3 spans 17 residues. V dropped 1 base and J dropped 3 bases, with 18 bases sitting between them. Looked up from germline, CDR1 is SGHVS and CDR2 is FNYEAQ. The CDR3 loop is CASSLVAGEGTDYGYTF. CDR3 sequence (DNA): TGTGCCAGCAGCTTAGTTGCGGGGGAGGGCACTGACTATGGCTACACCTTC.

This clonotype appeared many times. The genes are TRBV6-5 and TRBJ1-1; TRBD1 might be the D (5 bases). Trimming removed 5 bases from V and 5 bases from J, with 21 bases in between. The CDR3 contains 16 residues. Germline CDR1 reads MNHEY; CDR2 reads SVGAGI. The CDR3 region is CASSDGKPGGGTEAFF. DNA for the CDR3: TGTGCCAGCAGTGACGGCAAACCTGGTGGGGGAACTGAAGCTTTCTTT.

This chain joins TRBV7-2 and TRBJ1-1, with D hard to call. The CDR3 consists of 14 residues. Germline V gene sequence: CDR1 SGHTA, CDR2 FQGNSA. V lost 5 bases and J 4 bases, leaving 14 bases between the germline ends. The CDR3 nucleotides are TGTGCCAGCAGCCCCTCGGGTTTTGGCACTGAAGCTTTCTTT. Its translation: CASSPSGFGTEAFF.

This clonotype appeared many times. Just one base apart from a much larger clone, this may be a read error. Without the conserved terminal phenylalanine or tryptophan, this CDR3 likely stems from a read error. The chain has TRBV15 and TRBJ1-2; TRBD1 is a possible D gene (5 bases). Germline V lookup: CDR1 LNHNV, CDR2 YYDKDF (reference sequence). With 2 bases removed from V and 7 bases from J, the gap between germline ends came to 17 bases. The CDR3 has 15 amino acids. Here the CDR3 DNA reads TGTGCCACCAGCAGACTGGCGGGGACGCTTCCTGGCTACACCCTC. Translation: CATSRLAGTLPGYTL.